Shown below are 17 T cell receptor beta chains from a single sample sequenced in a study of early T cells in non-severe SARS-CoV-2 infection. TCRdb called the 5' RACE reads again in MiXCR, with one record for every CDR3 protein. The sample comprises approximately 66,000 distinct CDR3 sequences, roughly an eighth of which are singletons, and roughly 4% rests with the top ten. What was sequenced was whole blood. These receptors were obtained from an adult who was a healthcare worker with PCR-confirmed SARS-CoV-2 infection or an uninfected control (not recorded which).

The CDR3 nucleotides are TGTGCCATCAGTTCTCCGACAGGGTCGGATGAAGCTTTCTTT. Translated: CAISSPTGSDEAFF. This chain uses TRBV10-3 with TRBJ1-1, with TRBD1 identical over 7 bases. The germline V gene encodes CDR1 ENHRY and CDR2 SYGVKD. The junction had 10 bases not matched to a gene; V was cut back by 5 bases and J by 7 bases. CDR3 length: 14 amino acids.

The table lists this clonotype with many counts. The gene calls are TRBV11-2 and TRBJ2-1; 13 bases match TRBD2. The V and J ends lost 7 bases and 2 bases, in that order; junction bases with no gene match: 5. Per germline, CDR1 SGHAT and CDR2 FQNNGV. CDR3 length: 16 amino acids. The CDR3 DNA is TGTGCCAGCACCAGGACTAGCGGGAGCCCCTACAATGAGCAGTTCTTC. Protein sequence: CASTRTSGSPYNEQFF.

CDR3 in DNA: TGTGCCAGCAGCTTGGGGCGACTAGCCAAAAACATTCAGTACTTC. This encodes CASSLGRLAKNIQYF. The chain uses TRBV5-5 and TRBJ2-4; D not certain. CDR3 length: 15 residues. V lost 0 bases and J 0 bases, leaving 7 bases between the germline ends. Germline lookup yields CDR1 SGHKS and CDR2 YYEKEE (reference sequence).

This clonotype has a count of ten or more. This chain connects TRBV11-3 to TRBJ1-1, with no clear D. V was cut by 4 bases and J by 3 bases, with 9 bases left in between. CDR3 size: 13 residues. CDR1 is SGHNT and CDR2 is YENEEA in the germline V gene. The CDR3 spells CASSSQVDTEAFF. The CDR3 coding sequence is TGTGCCAGCAGCTCTCAGGTGGACACTGAAGCTTTCTTT.

This clonotype has at least ten counts. The genes are TRBV7-2 and TRBJ2-5, with 7 bases fitting TRBD2. CDR1 and CDR2 from the germline V gene are SGHTA and FQGNSA. CDR3 length: 16 amino acids. J gave up 2 bases and V 2 bases, and 8 bases lay outside the gene matches. The CDR3 sequence: CASSLFGGLTQETQYF. The CDR3 DNA sequence: TGTGCCAGCAGCTTATTTGGGGGACTAACTCAAGAGACCCAGTACTTC. The whole variable domain, remainder taken from reference TRBV7-2 and TRBJ2-5, is GAGVSQSPSNKVTEKGKDVELRCDPISGHTALYWYRQSLGQGLEFLIYFQGNSAPDKSGLPSDRFSAERTGGSVSTLTIQRTQQEDSAVYLCASSLFGGLTQETQYFGPGTRLLVL.

This clonotype has a handful of counts. V and J are TRBV20-1 and TRBJ2-5; D is undetermined. The CDR3 loop spans 15 amino acids. Germline lookup yields CDR1 DFQATT and CDR2 SNEGSKA (reference sequence). Trimming cost V 6 bases and J 1 base, with 18 bases left between them. CDR3 residues: CSAPNARETQETQYF. The CDR3 DNA follows: TGCAGTGCGCCGAACGCTAGAGAAACCCAAGAGACCCAGTACTTC.

This clonotype was detected only a few times. The gene calls are TRBV10-3 and TRBJ2-1; 7 bases are shared with TRBD2. The trim removed 7 bases at V and 4 bases at J, leaving 4 bases unmatched. Germline loops: CDR1 ENHRY, CDR2 SYGVKD. This CDR3 has 13 amino acids. In DNA, the CDR3 is TGTGCCATCATGGCTAGCGGTTACAATGAGCAGTTCTTC. This gives the protein CAIMASGYNEQFF.

The V gene is TRBV12-3 or TRBV12-4, the J gene TRBJ1-1; TRBD1 might be the D (5 bases). Trimming pared 7 bases from V and 0 bases from J, leaving 9 bases between. The CDR3 extends over 13 amino acids. CDR3 amino acids: CASTGHLNTEAFF. CDR3 DNA: TGTGCCAGCACCGGACATTTGAACACTGAAGCTTTCTTT.

The rearrangement links TRBV7-2 to TRBJ2-1; TRBD1 aligns across 8 bases. This CDR3 is 13 amino acids long. J lost 8 bases, V lost 4 bases, and 4 bases had no gene match. CDR1 is SGHTA and CDR2 is FQGNSA in the germline V gene. The CDR3 DNA reads TGTGCCAGCAGCTACCAGGACAGGGATGAGCAGTTCTTC. It encodes CASSYQDRDEQFF.

This clonotype was detected many times. This chain uses TRBV28 with TRBJ1-2, with D uncertain. The germline V gene encodes CDR1 MDHEN and CDR2 SYDVKM. Between the trimmed V and J ends, which lost 9 bases and 1 base, there was a span of 12 bases. CDR3 length equals 13 residues. As DNA, the CDR3 is TGTGCCAGTGCCCTAGGAGGTAACTATGGCTACACCTTC. This codes for CASALGGNYGYTF.

In this sample, this clonotype turned up many times. The rearrangement links TRBV30 to TRBJ1-5; D not resolved. V gave up 5 bases and J gave up 6 bases, with 14 bases separating them. CDR1 GTSNPN and CDR2 SVGIG come from the germline V gene (reference sequence). This CDR3 is built from 13 residues. As DNA, the CDR3 is TGTGCCTGGGGCCGGAACATGGGTCAGCCCCAGCATTTT. This sequence encodes CAWGRNMGQPQHF.

This clonotype turned up a few times. CDR3 amino acids: CASSPGTGNTGELFF. Here the CDR3 DNA reads TGTGCCAGCTCGCCCGGGACAGGGAACACCGGGGAGCTGTTTTTT. The chain employs TRBV18 and TRBJ2-2; 8 bases agree with TRBD1. Trimming cost V 6 bases and J 1 base; bases outside gene matches: 4. The CDR3 has 15 residues. Germline V gene data show CDR1 as KGHSH and CDR2 as LQKENI.

The table lists this clonotype with a few counts. The chain carries TRBV11-2 and TRBJ1-5; D gene ambiguous. Trimming shortened V by 1 base and J by 4 bases, and 8 bases separated the two germline ends. Germline V CDR1 and CDR2: SGHAT, FQNNGV. The CDR3 consists of 14 residues. As DNA, the CDR3 is TGTGCCAGCAGCTTAGGCAGCGGAAATCAGCCCCAGCATTTT. Residues: CASSLGSGNQPQHF.

This clonotype was counted between two and nine times. This chain links TRBV7-7 with TRBJ2-5; a possible D gene is TRBD2 (6 bases). With 4 bases removed from V and 2 bases from J, the gap between germline ends came to 14 bases. The germline V gene has CDR1 SSHAT and CDR2 FNYEAQ (reference sequence). The CDR3 is 15 residues long. The chain's CDR3 is CASSSRLVGQETQYF. CDR3 coding DNA: TGTGCCAGCAGCTCAAGACTAGTCGGGCAAGAGACCCAGTACTTC.

This clonotype was recorded many times. The V call is TRBV7-9, the J call TRBJ2-3; D unclear. The length of the CDR3 is 17 residues. With 5 bases removed from V and 4 bases from J, the gap between germline ends came to 22 bases. Per germline, CDR1 SEHNR and CDR2 FQNEAQ (reference sequence). The CDR3 loop is CASSGVSGSKSPDTQYF. As DNA, the CDR3 is TGTGCCAGCAGCGGGGTGTCAGGAAGTAAAAGCCCAGATACGCAGTATTTT. Based on the CDR3 plus reference TRBV7-9 and TRBJ2-3, the full variable domain is DTGVSQNPRHKITKRGQNVTFRCDPISEHNRLYWYRQTLGQGPEFLTYFQNEAQLEKSRLLSDRFSAERPKGSFSTLEIQRTEQGDSAMYLCASSGVSGSKSPDTQYFGPGTRLTVL.

Many counts were recorded for this clonotype. The genes are TRBV5-5 and TRBJ2-2, with 7 positions matching TRBD2. CDR3 length: 16 amino acids. CDR1 is SGHKS, CDR2 YYEKEE, per germline (reference sequence). V dropped 4 bases and J dropped 4; count of bases not matched to a gene: 10. CDR3 residues: CASSERRLAGTGELFF. CDR3 DNA sequence: TGTGCCAGCAGCGAGAGGAGACTAGCCGGCACCGGGGAGCTGTTTTTT.

The V gene is TRBV28, the J gene TRBJ1-2; TRBD1 is a possible D gene (5 bases). The germline V gene encodes CDR1 MDHEN and CDR2 SYDVKM. V lost 4 bases and J lost 4, with 19 bases in between. The CDR3 loop spans 16 amino acids. The CDR3 DNA follows: TGTGCCAGCAGTTCGATCCGGGACCGTGACCTCTATGGCTACACCTTC. Amino acids: CASSSIRDRDLYGYTF.